What follows describes a single T cell receptor (beta chain). As handled by the study authors: Amplification with reference gene primers provided the estimates of nucleated cell counts. The data were produced by immunoSEQ multiplex PCR, yet TCRdb's version contains in-frame clones alone and is incomplete. That table is the source of V, J and clone size, and D and trimming were worked out from the DNA. This sample carries approximately 490,000 clones, around 90% of them seen once, and the ten largest clones take 0.7%. This study enrolled people aged about 18 to 90 from around 26 US geographic areas. Donors in Cohort 3 counted as recovered after two negative PCRs, clearance, or symptom resolution. This record comes from a study of blood T cell repertoires in COVID-19. Across the study: Specimens from acute and convalescent COVID-19 originated in the United States, Italy and Spain.

Sequencing used PBMCs or T cells enriched from blood (not recorded which). The receptor comes from a woman aged 18-29 years who had recovered from COVID-19.

The DNA of the CDR3 is TGTGCCAGCAGCCCCCGGACAGGGGGCTTTACTGAAGCTTTCTTT. Amino acids: CASSPRTGGFTEAFF. J is TRBJ1-1 and V is TRBV11-2, with 11 positions matching TRBD1. The CDR3 contains 15 residues. With V trimmed by 5 bases and J by 5 bases, 7 bases remained unmatched. Germline V gene data show CDR1 as SGHAT and CDR2 as FQNNGV.